The T cell receptor beta chain under discussion was sequenced for a study of shared clonotypes between healthy human individuals. In the study overall: The plates for each donor numbered three CD4 naive, three CD4 memory, two CD8 naive and one CD8 memory.

Study-wide results and caveats: Few donors limited the genetic and exposure-history diversity represented. Roughly 4.6% of naive CD4 clonotypes were common to a handful of donors. Naive subsets tended to show greater estimated richness than memory subsets.

Sequencing used immunoSEQ multiplex PCR; TCRdb keeps in-frame clones, though not all of them. The sample consists of some 2.3 million clones, more than 85% of them appearing once. This clone appeared a few times. The antigen remains unidentified. What was sequenced was naive CD4+ T cells from PBMCs. Subset indicated: CD45RA+ positively selected. The sequence came from a man between 18 and 29 years old in good health. Some clones in this sample may be carry-over from other donors' samples.

As DNA, the CDR3 is TGTGCCACCAGCAGAGATCCCGGAGACTATGGCTACACCTTC. This translates into CATSRDPGDYGYTF. This chain uses TRBV15 with TRBJ1-2, with D uncertain. V was trimmed by 0 bases and J by 3 bases, leaving 8 bases between them. CDR1 is LNHNV and CDR2 is YYDKDF in the germline V gene (reference sequence). This CDR3 has 14 amino acids.